In this sample, the clone carrying this T cell receptor (beta chain) is medium-sized. Its matching antigen is unknown. This record belongs to a study of liver allograft versus peripheral blood T cells. In the study overall: Comparative analysis was performed on T cell receptor repertoires from transplanted livers and from recipients' peripheral blood. Notes on the study in general: Liver allograft and peripheral blood T cell receptor repertoires reportedly differed.

Each CDR3 protein is one row after TCRdb ran MiXCR on the reads. The repertoire consists of more than 10,000 distinct CDR3 sequences, with approximately 30% occurring once and the leading ten covering less than 2.5%. The receptor's source is a human patient who had a liver transplant. These T cells may partly come from the graft donor.

The CDR3 sequence: CASREGDSFNYGYTF. The CDR3 DNA is TGTGCCAGCAGGGAGGGCGACAGTTTCAACTATGGCTACACCTTC. The chain links TRBV27 to TRBJ1-2, with D perhaps TRBD1 (5 bases). The CDR3 spans 15 residues. The V and J ends lost 6 bases and 2 bases respectively, with 16 bases between them. Germline CDR1 and CDR2: MNHEY and SMNVEV (reference sequence).